This TCR beta chain originates from a study of shared clonotypes between healthy human individuals. Study results and limitations: Non-shared clonotypes were found to have lower generation probabilities than the clonotypes that were shared by all four of the sorted-subset donors.

Libraries were prepared by immunoSEQ multiplex PCR; TCRdb keeps only in-frame clonotypes and omits some of them. The repertoire holds 190,000 or so clones, 85% to 95% seen once, with 0.067% in the top ten. This CDR3 region has 13 residues. V dropped 4 bases and J dropped 4 bases, with 11 bases sitting between them. Per the germline V gene, CDR1 is MDHEN and CDR2 is SYDVKM. As for this clone: What it recognizes is unknown.

The V call is TRBV28, the J call TRBJ2-7; no clear D. Sequencing input: naive CD4+ T cells sorted from blood. The subset is: CD45RA+ positively selected. This clonotype originated in a woman aged 25 to 39 in good health. The CDR3 loop reads CASSSPAPYEQYF. The CDR3 DNA is TGTGCCAGCAGTTCACCAGCGCCTTACGAGCAGTACTTC.